This T cell receptor beta chain was documented in a study of Graves' ophthalmopathy and Graves' hyperthyroidism. This clonotype was counted at least ten times. The authors amplified TCR beta CDR3 regions, and they did so from RNA transcripts for repertoire sequencing. The workflow started with a first-round RT-PCR run with HTBI primers and then moved on to a second-round multiplex PCR. Using its own MiXCR run on the multiplex PCR reads, TCRdb lists one record per CDR3 protein. The table lists 580,000 or so distinct CDR3 sequences, approximately 35% of them singletons. The specimen sequenced was peripheral blood or thyroid tissue (not recorded which). This TCR was recovered from an adult man with Graves' hyperthyroidism.

CDR3 residues: CASKQGYYGYTF. The CDR3 nucleotides read TGTGCCAGCAAACAGGGATACTATGGCTACACCTTC. The genes are TRBV2 and TRBJ1-2; D possibly corresponds to TRBD1 (6 bases). The CDR3 is 12 amino acids. Germline V gives CDR1 SNHLY, CDR2 FYNNEI. V lost 7 bases and J lost 3, with 9 bases in between.